The rows below give T cell receptor beta chains drawn from one sample of a study of T cell repertoires in cytomegalovirus infection. TCRdb itself ran the reads through MiXCR, one entry per CDR3 protein. In the table there are about 140,000 distinct CDR3 sequences, 6.5% of which are singletons. Sequenced: PBMCs. These TCRs come from a human donor in good health (CMV status not recorded). Some clones in this sample may be carry-over from other donors' samples. Each CDR3 is given with its conserved first and last residue. The order of the fields is clone size, V gene, D gene, J gene, CDR3 DNA, CDR3 protein. D genes are given only for firm matches. Size is stated for part of the rows, as once, few or many counts, or as a class when the clone is expanded.

NA,TRBV2,TRBD1,TRBJ1-6,TGTGCCAGCAGTCTCCAGGGGGACAGGGGATCACCCCTCCACTTT,CASSLQGDRGSPLHF
NA,TRBV20-1,NA,TRBJ2-7,TGCAGTGCTACCAAAGCCTACGAGCAGTACTTC,CSATKAYEQYF
many,TRBV12-3/TRBV12-4,NA,TRBJ2-5,TGTGCCAGCAGTTTCAGTGGGAAAGAGACCCAGTACTTC,CASSFSGKETQYF
many,TRBV7-2,TRBD2,TRBJ2-5,TGTGCCAGCAGCCAAGGCTCGGGGGGACAAGAGACCCAGTACTTC,CASSQGSGGQETQYF
many,TRBV5-4,NA,TRBJ1-1,TGTGCCAGCAGTTCAGGGTTGAACACTGAAGCTTTCTTT,CASSSGLNTEAFF
many,TRBV19,NA,TRBJ2-5,TGTGCCAGTAGTATAGGGGCTAGCTCTGAGACCCAGTACTTC,CASSIGASSETQYF
many,TRBV10-3,NA,TRBJ1-4,TGTGCCACGGCTAACCCCGTGGGTACTAATGAAAAACTGTTTTTT,CATANPVGTNEKLFF
many,TRBV6-1,NA,TRBJ2-7,TGTGCCAGCAGTTATTTGGGCGGCTACGAGCAGTACTTC,CASSYLGGYEQYF
many,TRBV12-5,TRBD2,TRBJ2-3,TGTGCTTCATGGGAGGGATTCACAGATAGCACAGATACGCAGTATTTT,CASWEGFTDSTDTQYF
NA,TRBV20-1,NA,TRBJ1-2,TGCAGTGCACTTGAGGGAGCGAAATATGGCTACACCTTC,CSALEGAKYGYTF
NA,TRBV7-9,NA,TRBJ1-4,TGTGCCAGCAGCCCGTGGACAGCAGAAAAACTGTTTTTT,CASSPWTAEKLFF
many,TRBV7-2,TRBD2,TRBJ2-7,TGTGCCAGCAGCTTCCGAAGCGGGAACTACGAGCAGTACTTC,CASSFRSGNYEQYF
many,TRBV11-2,NA,TRBJ2-4,TGTGCCAGCAGCTTAGTAGTAAGCCGAAACATTCAGTACTTC,CASSLVVSRNIQYF
few,TRBV5-6,NA,TRBJ2-5,TGTGCCAGCAGCTTCCCGGGACAAGGAGTGGCCCAGTACTTC,CASSFPGQGVAQYF
many,TRBV27,TRBD1,TRBJ1-6,TGTGCCAGCAAGGGACAGGGGCATTTCTCCTATAATTCACCCCTCCACTTT,CASKGQGHFSYNSPLHF
many,TRBV5-1,NA,TRBJ2-1,TGCGCCAGCAGCTCTCAGGGGGAGCAGTTCTTC,CASSSQGEQFF
many,TRBV7-2,TRBD2,TRBJ2-7,TGTGCCAGCAGCCCCCGGGGACTAGCGGGTGGCTACGAGCAGTACTTC,CASSPRGLAGGYEQYF